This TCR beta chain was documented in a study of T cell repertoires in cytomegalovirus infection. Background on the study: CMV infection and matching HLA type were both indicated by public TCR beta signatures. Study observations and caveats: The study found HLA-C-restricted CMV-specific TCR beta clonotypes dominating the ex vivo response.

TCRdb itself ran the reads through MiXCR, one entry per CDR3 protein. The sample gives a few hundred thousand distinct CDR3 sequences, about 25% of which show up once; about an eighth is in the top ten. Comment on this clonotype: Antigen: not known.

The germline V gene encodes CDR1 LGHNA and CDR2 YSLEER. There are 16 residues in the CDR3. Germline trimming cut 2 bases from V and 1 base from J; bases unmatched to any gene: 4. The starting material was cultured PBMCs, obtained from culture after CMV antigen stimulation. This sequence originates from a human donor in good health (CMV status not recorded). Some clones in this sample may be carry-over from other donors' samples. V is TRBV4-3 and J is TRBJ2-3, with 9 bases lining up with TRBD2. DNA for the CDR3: TGCGCCAGCAGCCAATTTAGCGGGAGTGGCACAGATACGCAGTATTTT. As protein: CASSQFSGSGTDTQYF.